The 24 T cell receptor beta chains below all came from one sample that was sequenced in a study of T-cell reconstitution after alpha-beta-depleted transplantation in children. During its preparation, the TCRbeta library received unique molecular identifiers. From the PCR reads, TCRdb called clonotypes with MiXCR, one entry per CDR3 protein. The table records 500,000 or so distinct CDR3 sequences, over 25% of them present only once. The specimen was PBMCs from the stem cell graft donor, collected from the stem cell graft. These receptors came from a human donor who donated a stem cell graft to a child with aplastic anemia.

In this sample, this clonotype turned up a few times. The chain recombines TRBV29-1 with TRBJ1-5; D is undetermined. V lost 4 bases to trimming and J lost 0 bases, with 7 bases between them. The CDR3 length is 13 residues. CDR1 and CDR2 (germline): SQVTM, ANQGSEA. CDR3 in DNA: TGCAGCGTTGTAACAGATAGCAATCAGCCCCAGCATTTT. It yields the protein CSVVTDSNQPQHF.

The DNA of the CDR3 is TGTGCCAGCAGTCACGACAGGGAAAGAGGCCAGCCCCAGCATTTT. Its protein is CASSHDRERGQPQHF. The chain carries TRBV12-3 or TRBV12-4 and TRBJ1-5, with 7 bases fitting TRBD1. This CDR3 contains 15 residues. Trimming took 5 bases from V and 7 from J; bases not matched to a gene: 11.

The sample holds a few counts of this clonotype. CDR3 sequence (DNA): TGTGCCAGCAGCGCTACTAGCGGGATAACCAAAAACATTCAGTACTTC. Encoded protein: CASSATSGITKNIQYF. This rearrangement joins TRBV4-2 to TRBJ2-4; 10 nucleotides line up with TRBD2. Germline assignment: CDR1 LGHNA and CDR2 YNFKEQ. Trimming cost V 5 bases and J 2 bases; bases outside gene matches: 6. The CDR3 is 16 residues long.

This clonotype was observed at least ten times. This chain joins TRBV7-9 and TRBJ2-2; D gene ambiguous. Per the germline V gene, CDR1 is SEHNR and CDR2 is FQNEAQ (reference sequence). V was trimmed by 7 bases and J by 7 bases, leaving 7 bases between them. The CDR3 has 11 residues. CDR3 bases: TGTGCCAGCACAGCAGGCGGGGAGCTGTTTTTT. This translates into CASTAGGELFF.

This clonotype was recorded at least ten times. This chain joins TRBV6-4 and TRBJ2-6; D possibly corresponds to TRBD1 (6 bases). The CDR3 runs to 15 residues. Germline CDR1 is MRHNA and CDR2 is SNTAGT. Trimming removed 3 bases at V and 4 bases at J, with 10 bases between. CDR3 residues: CASSDTGSGANVLTF. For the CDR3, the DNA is TGTGCCAGCAGTGATACAGGGTCCGGGGCCAACGTCCTGACTTTC.

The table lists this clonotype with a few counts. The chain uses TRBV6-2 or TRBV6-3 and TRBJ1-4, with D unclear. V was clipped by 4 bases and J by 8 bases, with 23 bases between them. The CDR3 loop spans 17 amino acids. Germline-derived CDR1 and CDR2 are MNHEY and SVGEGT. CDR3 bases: TGTGCCAGCAGTTCCCATGCCTATTTGGCCACCGGCGAAAAACTGTTTTTT. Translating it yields CASSSHAYLATGEKLFF.

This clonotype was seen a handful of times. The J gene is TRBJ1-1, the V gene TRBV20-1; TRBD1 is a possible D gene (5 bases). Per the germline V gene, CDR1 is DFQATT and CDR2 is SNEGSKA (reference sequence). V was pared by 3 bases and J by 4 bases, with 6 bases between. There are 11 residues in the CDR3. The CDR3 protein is CSASQGTEAFF. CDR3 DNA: TGCAGTGCTAGTCAGGGCACTGAAGCTTTCTTT.

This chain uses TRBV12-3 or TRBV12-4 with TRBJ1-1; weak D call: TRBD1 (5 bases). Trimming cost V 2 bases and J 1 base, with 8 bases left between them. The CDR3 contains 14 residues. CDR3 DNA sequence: TGTGCCAGCAGTTTATCAGGGACGAACACTGAAGCTTTCTTT. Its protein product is CASSLSGTNTEAFF.

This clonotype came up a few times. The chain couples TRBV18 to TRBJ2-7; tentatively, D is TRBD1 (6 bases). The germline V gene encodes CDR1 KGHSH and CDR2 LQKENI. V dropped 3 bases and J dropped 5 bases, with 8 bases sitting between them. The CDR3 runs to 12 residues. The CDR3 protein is CASSPQGNEQYF. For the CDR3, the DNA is TGTGCCAGCTCACCGCAGGGGAACGAGCAGTACTTC.

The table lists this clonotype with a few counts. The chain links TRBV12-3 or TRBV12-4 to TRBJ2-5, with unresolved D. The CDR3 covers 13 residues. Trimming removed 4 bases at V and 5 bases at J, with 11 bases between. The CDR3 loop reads CASSSAPKETQYF. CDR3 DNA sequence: TGTGCCAGCAGTTCCGCCCCGAAGGAGACCCAGTACTTC.

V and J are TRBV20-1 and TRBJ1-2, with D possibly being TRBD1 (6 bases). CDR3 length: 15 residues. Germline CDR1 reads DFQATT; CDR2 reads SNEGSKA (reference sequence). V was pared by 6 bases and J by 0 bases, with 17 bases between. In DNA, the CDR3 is TGCAGTGCGCGCCTCCCCGGACAGTCTAACTATGGCTACACCTTC. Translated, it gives CSARLPGQSNYGYTF.

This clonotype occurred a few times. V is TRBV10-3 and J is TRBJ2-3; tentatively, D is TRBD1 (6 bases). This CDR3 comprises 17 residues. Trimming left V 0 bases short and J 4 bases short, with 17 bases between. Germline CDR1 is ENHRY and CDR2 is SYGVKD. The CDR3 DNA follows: TGTGCCATCAGTGAGTCGATCTCAGACGACAGGTCAGATACGCAGTATTTT. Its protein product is CAISESISDDRSDTQYF.

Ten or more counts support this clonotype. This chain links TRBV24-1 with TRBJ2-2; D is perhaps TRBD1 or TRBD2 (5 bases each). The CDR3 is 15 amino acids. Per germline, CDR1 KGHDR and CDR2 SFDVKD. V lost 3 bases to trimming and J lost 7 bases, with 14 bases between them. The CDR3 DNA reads TGTGCCACCAGTGATCCCCGGGGCGACAGCGGGGAGCTGTTTTTT. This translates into CATSDPRGDSGELFF.

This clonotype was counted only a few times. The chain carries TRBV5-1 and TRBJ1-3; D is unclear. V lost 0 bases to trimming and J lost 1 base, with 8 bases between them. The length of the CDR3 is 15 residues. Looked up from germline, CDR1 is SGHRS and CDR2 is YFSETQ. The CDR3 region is CASSLGYASGNTIYF. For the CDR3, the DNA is TGCGCCAGCAGCTTGGGGTATGCGTCTGGAAACACCATATATTTT. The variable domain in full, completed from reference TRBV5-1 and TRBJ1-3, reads KAGVTQTPRYLIKTRGQQVTLSCSPISGHRSVSWYQQTPGQGLQFLFEYFSETQRNKGNFPGRFSGRQFSNSRSEMNVSTLELGDSALYLCASSLGYASGNTIYFGEGSWLTVV.

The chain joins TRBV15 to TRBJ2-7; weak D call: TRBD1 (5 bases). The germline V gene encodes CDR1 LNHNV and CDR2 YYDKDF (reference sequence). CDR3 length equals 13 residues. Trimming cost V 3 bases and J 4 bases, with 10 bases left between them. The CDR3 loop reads CATSRVTAYEQYF. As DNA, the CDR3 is TGTGCCACCAGCAGGGTGACAGCGTACGAGCAGTACTTC.

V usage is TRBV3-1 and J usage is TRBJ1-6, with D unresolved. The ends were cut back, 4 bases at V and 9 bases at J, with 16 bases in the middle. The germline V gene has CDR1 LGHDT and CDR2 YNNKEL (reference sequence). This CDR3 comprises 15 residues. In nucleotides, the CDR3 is TGTGCCAGCAGCCCCGGAAGGTTTCCGTCTTCACCCCTCCACTTT. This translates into CASSPGRFPSSPLHF.

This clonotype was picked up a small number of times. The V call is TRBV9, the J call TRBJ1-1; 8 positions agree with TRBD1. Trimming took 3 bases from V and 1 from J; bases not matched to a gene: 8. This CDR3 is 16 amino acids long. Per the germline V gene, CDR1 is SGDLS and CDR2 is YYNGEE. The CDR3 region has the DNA TGTGCCAGCAGCGCGGACAGGGAAGCGCAGAACACTGAAGCTTTCTTT. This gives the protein CASSADREAQNTEAFF.

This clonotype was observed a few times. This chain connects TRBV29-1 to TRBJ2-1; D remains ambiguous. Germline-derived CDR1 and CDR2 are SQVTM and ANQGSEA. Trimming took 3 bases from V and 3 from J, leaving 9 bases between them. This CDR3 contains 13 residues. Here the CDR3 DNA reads TGCAGCGTTGACCCCTCGGGCTACAATGAGCAGTTCTTC. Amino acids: CSVDPSGYNEQFF.

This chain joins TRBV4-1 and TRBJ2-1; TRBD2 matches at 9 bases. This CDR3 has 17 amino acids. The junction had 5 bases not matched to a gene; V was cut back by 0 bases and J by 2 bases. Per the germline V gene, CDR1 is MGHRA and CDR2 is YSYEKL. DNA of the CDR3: TGCGCCAGCAGCCAAGAGCCGGCGGGAGGGACCTACAATGAGCAGTTCTTC. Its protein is CASSQEPAGGTYNEQFF.

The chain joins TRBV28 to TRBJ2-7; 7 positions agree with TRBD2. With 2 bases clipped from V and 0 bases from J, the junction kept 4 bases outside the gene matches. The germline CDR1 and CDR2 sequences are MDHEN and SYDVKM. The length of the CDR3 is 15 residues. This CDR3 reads CASSLAGAFSYEQYF. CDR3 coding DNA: TGTGCCAGCAGTTTAGCGGGAGCGTTCTCCTACGAGCAGTACTTC. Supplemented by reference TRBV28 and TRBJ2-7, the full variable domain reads DVKVTQSSRYLVKRTGEKVFLECVQDMDHENMFWYRQDPGLGLRLIYFSYDVKMKEKGDIPEGYSVSREKKERFSLILESASTNQTSMYLCASSLAGAFSYEQYFGPGTRLTVT.

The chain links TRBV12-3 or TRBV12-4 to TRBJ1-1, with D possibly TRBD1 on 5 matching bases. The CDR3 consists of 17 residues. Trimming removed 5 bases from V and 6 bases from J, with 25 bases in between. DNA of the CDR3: TGTGCCAGCAGTCCCCACCGGGACGTCGGGGGAGTCGCTGAAGCTTTCTTT. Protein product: CASSPHRDVGGVAEAFF.

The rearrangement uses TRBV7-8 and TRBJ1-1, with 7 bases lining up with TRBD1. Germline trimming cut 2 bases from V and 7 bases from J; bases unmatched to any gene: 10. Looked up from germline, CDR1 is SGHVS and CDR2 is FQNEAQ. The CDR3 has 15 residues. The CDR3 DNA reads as TGTGCCAGCAGCTTATCCGAGGGGGCTAACTATGAAGCTTTCTTT. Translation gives CASSLSEGANYEAFF.

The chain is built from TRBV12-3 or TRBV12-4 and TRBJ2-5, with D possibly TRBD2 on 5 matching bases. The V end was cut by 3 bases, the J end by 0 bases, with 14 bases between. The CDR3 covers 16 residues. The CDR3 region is CASSLVGSSYQETQYF. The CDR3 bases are TGTGCCAGCAGTTTGGTGGGGAGCTCGTACCAAGAGACCCAGTACTTC.

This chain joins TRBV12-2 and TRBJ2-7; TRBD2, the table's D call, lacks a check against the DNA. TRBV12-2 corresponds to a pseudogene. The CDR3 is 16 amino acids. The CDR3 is CASRLVGWDCSLWQYV. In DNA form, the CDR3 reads TGTGCAAGTCGCTTAGTAGGTTGGGACTGCAGTTTGTGGCAGTACGTC.